This is a list of T cell receptor beta chains from one sample in a study of blood T cell repertoires in COVID-19. Assay: immunoSEQ multiplex PCR; the TCRdb copy retains only in-frame clones and omits some. The sample consists of 100,000 to 150,000 clones, about 89% of them appearing once. The specimen was peripheral blood. The receptors come from a woman between 70 and 85 years old with COVID-19, enrolled during active disease. Each CDR3 is given with its conserved first and last residue. A D gene is named only where the DNA matches it firmly. Clone size is given for some rows only: seen once, a few or many times, or a class if the clone is expanded.

CDR3,DNA,J,V,D,size
CATSRDTAGYGYTF,TGTGCCACCAGCAGAGATACGGCAGGGTATGGCTACACCTTC,TRBJ1-2,TRBV15,NA,few
CASSLKPGESSYNEQFF,TGCGCCAGCAGCCTCAAGCCAGGGGAGAGCTCCTACAATGAGCAGTTCTTC,TRBJ2-1,TRBV4-1,NA,once
CASSPNAGLPEAFF,TGTGCCAGCAGCCCTAATGCAGGGTTACCTGAAGCTTTCTTT,TRBJ1-1,TRBV5-6,NA,NA
CASTVGTLSTQYF,TGTGCCAGCACCGTAGGGACTTTATCTACGCAGTATTTT,TRBJ2-3,TRBV7-8,NA,NA
CASSQGYRPNSPLHF,TGTGCCAGCAGCCAAGGTTACAGACCTAATTCACCCCTCCACTTT,TRBJ1-6,TRBV3-1/TRBV3-2,NA,NA
CASSQESKAGTF,TGTGCCAGCAGCCAAGAGTCGAAGGCGGGCACCTTC,TRBJ1-2,TRBV3-1/TRBV3-2,NA,NA
CASSPGQSTDTQYF,TGTGCCAGCAGTCCGGGACAGAGCACAGATACGCAGTATTTT,TRBJ2-3,TRBV2,TRBD1,NA
CATDRGFGREKLFF,TGTGCCACGGACAGGGGGTTTGGGCGTGAAAAACTGTTTTTT,TRBJ1-4,TRBV28,TRBD1,NA
CASSEQGANTEAFF,TGTGCCAGCAGCGAACAAGGGGCGAACACTGAAGCTTTCTTT,TRBJ1-1,TRBV2,NA,NA
CSVDVSGTGANVLTF,TGCAGCGTTGATGTATCAGGGACTGGGGCCAACGTCCTGACTTTC,TRBJ2-6,TRBV29-1,NA,NA
CASSLAGGHNEQFF,TGTGCCAGCAGCTTAGCGGGGGGTCACAATGAGCAGTTCTTC,TRBJ2-1,TRBV28,TRBD2,NA
CASSQTGVGNSPLHF,TGTGCCAGCAGTCAGACAGGGGTTGGAAATTCACCCCTCCACTTT,TRBJ1-6,TRBV6-5,TRBD1,NA
CASSLTPGGERYTF,TGTGCCAGCAGCCTGACCCCGGGGGGCGAGCGCTACACCTTC,TRBJ1-2,TRBV9,NA,NA
CASSWKDRGSYEQYF,TGTGCCAGCAGCTGGAAGGACAGAGGTTCCTACGAGCAGTACTTC,TRBJ2-7,TRBV5-4,NA,NA
CASSLSLADQETQYF,TGTGCCAGCAGCCTCTCTCTAGCGGATCAAGAGACCCAGTACTTC,TRBJ2-5,TRBV9,TRBD2,NA